This T cell receptor beta chain was retrieved from a study of T cell responses to AZD1222 COVID-19 vaccine. Whole-study results and caveats: Dominant CD4 TCR responses targeted spike regions 160-218 and 743-854. A reported finding is that nearly half of spike-specific TCRs target unmutated variant regions. In all cases, repertoires were sampled only after the peak T cell response.

Some clones are missing from TCRdb's copy, which holds only in-frame ones; the method was immunoSEQ multiplex PCR. The sample consists of more than 85,000 clones, 81% of them appearing once. In the case of this clone: The antigen is unknown.

The length of the CDR3 is 16 residues. The chain joins TRBV1 to TRBJ1-5. TRBV1 is given as a pseudogene. Specimen: peripheral blood, collected on day 0 of AZD1222 vaccination. This clonotype was obtained from an adult in good health. The CDR3 here is CTSSQVTVYSNQPQHF. CDR3 in DNA: TGCACCAGCAGCCAAGTTACGGTTTATAGCAATCAGCCCCAGCATTTT.